Listed here are 9 T cell receptor beta chains from one sample, sequenced in a study of T-cell reconstitution after alpha-beta-depleted transplantation in children. Unique molecular identifiers tagged the TCRbeta library. TCRdb re-called the PCR reads with MiXCR, one entry per CDR3 protein. Counted here are some 260,000 distinct CDR3 sequences, roughly 25% occurring once; the ten biggest clones make up more than 4.5%. The input for sequencing was PBMCs, mostly from graft donor cells, taken 360 days after TCRalphabeta/CD19-depleted stem cell transplant. Source of these receptors: a female patient between 2 and 15 years old who had a stem cell transplant for congenital amegakaryocytic thrombocytopenia, so the T cells may come from the graft donor.

V and J are TRBV4-3 and TRBJ2-1; tentatively, D is TRBD2 (5 bases). With 2 bases removed from V and 7 bases from J, the gap between germline ends came to 18 bases. The germline gives CDR1 LGHNA, CDR2 YSLEER. This CDR3 contains 16 residues. CDR3 in amino acids: CASSQWVGSSRNEQFF. The CDR3 region has the DNA TGCGCCAGCAGCCAATGGGTTGGGAGCTCGCGGAATGAGCAGTTCTTC.

The rearrangement links TRBV21-1 to TRBJ1-2. TRBV21-1 is deemed a pseudogene. There are 14 residues in the CDR3. In DNA form, the CDR3 reads TGTGCCAGCAGCAAATGGGCAGTTCCAGGTGGCTACACCTTC. Translation: CASSKWAVPGGYTF.

This chain joins TRBV2 and TRBJ2-1; 7 bases align to TRBD1. Germline V gene sequence: CDR1 SNHLY, CDR2 FYNNEI. The CDR3 extends over 19 amino acids. Trimming removed 2 bases from V and 0 bases from J; junction bases left unmatched: 13. CDR3 sequence reads: CASSENHYLDRSSYNEQFF. The DNA of the CDR3 is TGTGCCAGCAGTGAAAATCATTATCTGGACAGGAGCTCCTACAATGAGCAGTTCTTC.

The chain employs TRBV20-1 and TRBJ2-3; TRBD1 agrees at 8 bases. Trimming removed 0 bases from V and 0 bases from J; junction bases left unmatched: 2. The CDR3 has 15 residues. Germline assignment: CDR1 DFQATT and CDR2 SNEGSKA (reference sequence). CDR3 bases: TGCAGTGCTAGAGAAGGACAGGGTAGCACAGATACGCAGTATTTT. As protein: CSAREGQGSTDTQYF.

Ten or more counts support this clonotype. The rearrangement links TRBV6-5 to TRBJ1-2, with D unclear. This CDR3 comprises 13 residues. V was cut by 6 bases and J by 4 bases, with 12 bases left in between. CDR1 is MNHEY and CDR2 is SVGAGI in the germline V gene. The CDR3: CASRKDGPYGYTF. The CDR3 DNA is TGTGCCAGCAGAAAGGACGGACCCTATGGCTACACCTTC.

This clonotype was detected a few times. The chain uses TRBV12-3 or TRBV12-4 and TRBJ2-1; D assignment may be TRBD1 or TRBD2 (5 bases each). This CDR3 region has 16 residues. Trimming cost V 3 bases and J 4 bases, with 16 bases left between them. CDR3 nucleotides: TGTGCCAGCAGTTTGTTCTCGGGGCCCGGGTACAATGAGCAGTTCTTC. Translation gives CASSLFSGPGYNEQFF.

The chain employs TRBV28 and TRBJ1-1; D gene ambiguous. The V end was cut by 6 bases, the J end by 7 bases, with 12 bases between. The germline V gene has CDR1 MDHEN and CDR2 SYDVKM. The length of the CDR3 is 12 residues. CDR3 sequence (DNA): TGTGCCAGCAGCTCCTGGGGTGGTGAAGCTTTCTTT. This encodes CASSSWGGEAFF.

This clonotype was observed a handful of times. The genes are TRBV5-1 and TRBJ2-5, with 14 bases matching TRBD2. This CDR3 is 18 amino acids long. Germline V gene data show CDR1 as SGHRS and CDR2 as YFSETQ. The trim removed 4 bases at V and 0 bases at J, leaving 8 bases unmatched. DNA for the CDR3: TGCGCCAGCAGCCCGACAGGGGGACTAGCGGGAGACCAAGAGACCCAGTACTTC. Encoded protein: CASSPTGGLAGDQETQYF.

This clonotype came up a few times. The rearrangement uses TRBV15 and TRBJ2-5, with D unresolved. There are 14 residues in the CDR3. The ends were cut back, 0 bases at V and 4 bases at J, with 9 bases in the middle. Germline assignment: CDR1 LNHNV and CDR2 YYDKDF (reference sequence). In nucleotides, the CDR3 is TGTGCCACCAGCAGAGATGGGATAAGAGAGACCCAGTACTTC. Translated, it gives CATSRDGIRETQYF.